The present T cell receptor beta chain was sequenced within a study of beta chain features in type 1 diabetes (dated by TCRdb to the late 2010s). Some background on the complete study: No differences in mean age, gender distribution, total cell number or subset yield were found between patients and healthy donors. Across all samples, 107,917,701 sorted cells were examined, and cell number per subset correlated strongly with RNA yield. In the study, TCRB repertoires of sorted circulating CD4+ T cell subsets from recently diagnosed type 1 diabetes patients were compared with those of matched healthy donors. Regulatory and stem cell-like memory subsets were isolated from only 8 patients and 8 healthy donors, whereas naive and central memory subsets came from all 28 donors. Results and caveats for the whole study, not just this receptor: Sequencing cDNA rather than genomic DNA could over-represent highly expressing activated cells, although activation and CD3 levels did not differ between groups. The naive, central memory and regulatory TCRB repertoires appeared to resemble one another more closely among patients than among healthy donors. Shorter templates might be favored by PCR, yet because patient and control samples were amplified and corrected together, any such skew would affect both groups equally. Because the HLA sub-analyses included only small numbers of individuals, any influence of HLA type on TCRB rearrangement was left unresolved. Type 1 diabetes patients showed a moderate but significant shortening of TCRB CDR3 length in all four CD4+ subsets. At VDJ recombination sites, type 1 diabetes patients had fewer insertions and more deleted nucleotides, which implies abnormalities in thymic rearrangement.

Each donor gave one peripheral blood draw, averaging approximately 0.12 L, which was collected into heparinised tubes. Using a panel that included CD45RO, CCR7, CD25, CD127, CD95 and CD27, naive, central memory, regulatory and stem cell-like memory CD4+ T cells were sorted on a BD FACSAria II. Purity was above 98% for every sorted population. PBMCs were isolated right away by Lymphoprep density gradient centrifugation and were stained directly, without culture. Samples were stained and sorted in pairs, with one healthy donor and one patient per experiment, so that batch effects were minimized. Comments on this clone: Its cognate antigen has yet to be identified. There are no base qualities to consult, and no much larger clone falls within one base.

The entire amount of isolated RNA was reverse transcribed using the High Capacity cDNA Reverse Transcription Kit, so the sequenced TCRB transcripts were expressed ones. Deep immunoSEQ sequencing was applied to naive, central memory and regulatory T cell samples, giving an average of roughly 3.6 million total reads per sample. Sorted cells were lysed in RLT buffer and RNA was extracted with DNase-treated RNeasy Micro or Mini kits, depending on cell number. To prevent cross-contamination, each cell subset was processed individually, whereas patient and healthy donor samples were processed jointly. The immunoSEQ multiplex PCR was used to amplify TCRB sequences from cDNA, generating 87-bp fragments that spanned the CDR3 region. Sequencing of the amplicons was performed on the Illumina HiSeq platform. The original pipeline was this. Synthetic template baselines were used to correct PCR bias computationally, reads within Hamming distance 2 were collapsed together, and singletons that could not be merged were discarded. Reads were aligned to IMGT to assign V, D and J genes, CDR3 length, and insertions or deletions at six rearrangement sites. Within each subset, clonotype counts were normalized to the number of sorted cells before true diversity and Gini coefficients were calculated with the tcR R package. The overlap coefficient, calculated on TCRB nucleotide sequences, was used to quantify repertoire sharing. TCRdb obtained this table from immuneACCESS and retained in-frame rearrangements with V and J assigned. These tables miss some clones; where compared with another copy, unresolved V genes account for less than half of the shortfall, and the remainder is unexplained. V and J calls and clone size follow that table, whereas D and trimming were derived from the DNA. A total of roughly 300,000 clones appear in this sample, 12% to 15% of them only once. The ten largest clones represent 6.7% of the sample.

This TCR came from a man aged 25-45 years in good health. Sequences were obtained from central memory CD4+ T cells from blood.

For the CDR3, the sequence is CASSPPGLFYEQYF. Read as DNA, the sequence is TGTGCCAGCTCACCCCCAGGGTTGTTTTACGAGCAGTACTTC. The chain uses TRBV18 and TRBJ2-7; a tentative D call is TRBD1 (5 bases match). Reading from cysteine to phenylalanine, the CDR3 counts 14 amino acids. CDR3 DNA only is kept here, 42 bases in frame from base 1. The CDR1 and CDR2 encoded by the germline V gene are KGHSH and LQKENI. At the junction V is shortened by 3 bases and J by 4 bases, with 13 bases in between.